One TCR beta chain is described in this entry. The sample belongs to a study of blood T cell repertoires in COVID-19. Sequencing used immunoSEQ multiplex PCR; TCRdb keeps in-frame clones, though not all of them. The sample holds under 150,000 clones, approximately 90% seen once. Trimming cost V 5 bases and J 15 bases; bases outside gene matches: 9. The CDR3 length is 12 residues. The germline gives CDR1 MDHEN, CDR2 SYDVKM. The sample comprised peripheral blood. The V call is TRBV28, the J call TRBJ2-1; 8 nucleotides line up with TRBD1. This receptor was taken from a woman between 45 and 60 years old with acute or convalescent COVID-19. The CDR3 DNA reads TGTGCCAGCAGTCGACAAGACAGGGGAGCGTTCTTC. The encoded protein is CASSRQDRGAFF.